The 6 T cell receptor beta chains presented below share a single source sample, sequenced in a study of cytomegalovirus exposure and HLA in healthy donors. PCR was performed using 60 Vbeta and 13 Jbeta primers. Produced via immunoSEQ multiplex PCR; TCRdb's table is partial and in-frame only. This table holds fewer than 200,000 clones, 83% found once. Source material: PBMCs. Source of these receptors: a man over 45 in good health and CMV-seronegative.

The chain recombines TRBV2 with TRBJ2-7; 9 nucleotides match TRBD2. This CDR3 contains 15 residues. Germline CDR1 reads SNHLY; CDR2 reads FYNNEI. J lost 2 bases, V lost 8 bases, and 10 bases had no gene match. The CDR3 sequence: CASYPREGLTYEQYF. The CDR3 coding sequence is TGTGCCAGCTACCCGCGGGAGGGCCTCACCTACGAGCAGTACTTC.

V usage is TRBV7-9 and J usage is TRBJ2-1, with D tentatively TRBD2 (5 bases). The CDR3 has 17 residues. Germline CDR1 and CDR2: SEHNR and FQNEAQ (reference sequence). V lost 3 bases and J 8 bases, leaving 23 bases between the germline ends. As DNA, the CDR3 is TGTGCCAGCAGCTTCTACGCACGAGCACGGAGGATCGATGAGCAGTTCTTC. Residues: CASSFYARARRIDEQFF. Looking up the rest from reference TRBV7-9 and TRBJ2-1 gives the full variable domain: DTGVSQNPRHKITKRGQNVTFRCDPISEHNRLYWYRQTLGQGPEFLTYFQNEAQLEKSRLLSDRFSAERPKGSFSTLEIQRTEQGDSAMYLCASSFYARARRIDEQFFGPGTRLTVL.

This clone showed up just a few times. J is TRBJ2-6 and V is TRBV7-3; no definite D call. Trimming removed 3 bases from V and 1 base from J, with 16 bases in between. CDR1 SGHTA and CDR2 FQGTGA come from the germline V gene. The CDR3 sequence is 18 residues long. CDR3 coding DNA: TGTGCCAGCAGCTTTGAACAAATGAGGTGGTCTGGGGCCAACGTCCTGACTTTC. As protein: CASSFEQMRWSGANVLTF.

This clone was recorded a few times. This chain links TRBV18 with TRBJ2-3; 7 bases map to TRBD1. In germline, CDR1 is KGHSH, CDR2 LQKENI. The CDR3 consists of 15 residues. V gave up 6 bases and J gave up 6 bases; unmatched junction bases: 12. The CDR3 reads CASSSDRIAGDTQYF. DNA of the CDR3: TGTGCCAGCTCGTCGGACAGGATCGCCGGGGATACGCAGTATTTT.

The chain has TRBV18 and TRBJ2-1, with D perhaps matching TRBD2 (6 bases). The CDR3 is 14 amino acids. V was shortened by 6 bases and J by 5 bases, with 14 bases between the two germline ends. Germline CDR1 reads KGHSH; CDR2 reads LQKENI. The CDR3 bases are TGTGCCAGCTCCCACGCCCGCGGGGACAATGAGCAGTTCTTC. Encoded protein: CASSHARGDNEQFF.

The chain uses TRBV11-2 and TRBJ2-2; D may be TRBD1 (6 bases). Trimming took off 4 bases at V and 6 bases at J, with 12 bases between the two ends. The CDR3 has 14 residues. The germline gives CDR1 SGHAT, CDR2 FQNNGV. The CDR3 bases are TGTGCCAGCAGCTACAGAGAGGGGGCCGGGGAGCTGTTTTTT. It specifies CASSYREGAGELFF.